This TCR beta chain was sequenced for a study of neurological immune-mediated disorders. Across the study: Secondary progressive cases numbered 3 among the 35 or so multiple sclerosis patients, while the other 31 were relapsing-remitting. Overall study results and limits: None of the CDR3 amino acid sequences found in expanded clones was shared across subjects. This suggests that the TCR-beta repertoires were private in all groups.

Unsorted libraries were generated from 2 million PBMCs held at -80 degrees C. With 10-nucleotide random UMIs, 5'RACE was used to make the cDNA. In TCRdb, the 5' RACE reads were re-called with MiXCR into one record per CDR3 protein. This sample has tens of thousands of distinct CDR3 sequences, with 3% to 4% found just once. Ten or more counts support this clonotype. Its antigen is not identified. This CDR3 region has 14 residues. The germline V and J ends were trimmed by 4 bases and 0 bases, with 7 bases remaining between them. Germline CDR1 reads KGHSH; CDR2 reads LQKENI. Sequenced: PBMCs. The chain combines TRBV18 with TRBJ1-5; possible D gene TRBD1, 5 bases. The receptor was isolated from a young man with multiple sclerosis. CDR3 sequence: CASSQGFSNQPQHF. The CDR3 DNA reads as TGTGCCAGCTCACAGGGGTTTAGCAATCAGCCCCAGCATTTT.